The 22 T cell receptor beta chains below were found in one sample sequenced in a study of blood T cell repertoires in COVID-19. Repertoires were generated with immunoSEQ multiplex PCR, while TCRdb's copy carries only in-frame clones and drops some. The data contain around 230,000 clones, around 86% of them singletons. Sequencing used peripheral blood. The receptors here all came from a young man who had recovered from COVID-19.

The chain recombines TRBV6-5 with TRBJ2-2; 12 positions agree with TRBD1. CDR1 and CDR2 from the germline V gene are MNHEY and SVGAGI. The CDR3 extends over 15 amino acids. The trim removed 6 bases at V and 6 bases at J, leaving 5 bases unmatched. In DNA form, the CDR3 reads TGTGCCAGCAGGTCCGGGACAGGGGGCTCCGGGGAGCTGTTTTTT. Translated: CASRSGTGGSGELFF.

This chain links TRBV28 with TRBJ2-2; a possible D gene is TRBD2 (6 bases). Deletions cut 5 bases from V and 4 bases from J, with 17 bases between. CDR1 is MDHEN, CDR2 SYDVKM, per germline. There are 16 residues in the CDR3. CDR3 DNA sequence: TGTGCCAGCAGTCCCCCCTACGGGGGTCGCACCGGGGAGCTGTTTTTT. This encodes CASSPPYGGRTGELFF. The variable domain in full, with the rest retrieved from reference TRBV28 and TRBJ2-2, is DVKVTQSSRYLVKRTGEKVFLECVQDMDHENMFWYRQDPGLGLRLIYFSYDVKMKEKGDIPEGYSVSREKKERFSLILESASTNQTSMYLCASSPPYGGRTGELFFGEGSRLTVL.

This clone appeared once. The chain joins TRBV9 to TRBJ2-5, with TRBD2 matching over 8 bases. This CDR3 spans 15 amino acids. Germline CDR1 is SGDLS and CDR2 is YYNGEE. The V gene end was trimmed by 0 bases and the J gene end by 2 bases; junction bases not matched to a gene: 3. CDR3 nucleotide sequence: TGTGCCAGCAGCGTAGAACTAGCGGTACAAGAGACCCAGTACTTC. This sequence encodes CASSVELAVQETQYF.

The chain carries TRBV2 and TRBJ1-3, with unresolved D. The CDR3 is 14 residues long. V was shortened by 4 bases and J by 0 bases, with 7 bases between the two germline ends. CDR1 is SNHLY and CDR2 is FYNNEI in the germline V gene. CDR3 DNA sequence: TGTGCCAGCAGTGTAGATTACTCTGGAAACACCATATATTTT. Translating gives CASSVDYSGNTIYF.

This CDR3 reads CASSTTGTGGYGYTF. The CDR3 DNA is TGTGCCAGCAGTACCACCGGGACAGGGGGCTATGGCTACACCTTC. V gene TRBV6-5 combines with J gene TRBJ1-2, with 11 bases that match TRBD1. V dropped 5 bases and J dropped 4; count of bases not matched to a gene: 6. CDR1 and CDR2 from the germline V gene are MNHEY and SVGAGI. There are 15 residues in the CDR3.

The gene calls are TRBV29-1 and TRBJ2-5, with 8 bases fitting TRBD2. CDR1 is SQVTM, CDR2 ANQGSEA, per germline. V lost 4 bases, J lost 4 bases, and 8 bases stayed unmatched. This CDR3 is 14 amino acids long. CDR3 sequence: CSVGHAGGVETQYF. The CDR3, as DNA: TGCAGCGTTGGGCACGCGGGGGGAGTAGAGACCCAGTACTTC.

This clone showed up just once. The chain links TRBV5-1 to TRBJ1-2; TRBD1 agrees at 10 bases. Per germline, CDR1 SGHRS and CDR2 YFSETQ. This CDR3 has 17 residues. The V and J ends lost 5 bases and 0 bases, in that order; junction bases with no gene match: 10. The CDR3 is CASRPGTGDIANYGYTF. Here the CDR3 DNA reads TGCGCCAGCAGGCCCGGGACAGGGGATATAGCTAACTATGGCTACACCTTC. The variable domain in full, completed from reference TRBV5-1 and TRBJ1-2, reads KAGVTQTPRYLIKTRGQQVTLSCSPISGHRSVSWYQQTPGQGLQFLFEYFSETQRNKGNFPGRFSGRQFSNSRSEMNVSTLELGDSALYLCASRPGTGDIANYGYTFGSGTRLTVV.

The chain is built from TRBV10-2 and TRBJ2-3; the D is unclear. Germline lookup yields CDR1 WSHSY and CDR2 SAAADI. The CDR3 has 14 amino acids. V lost 6 bases, J lost 4 bases, and 14 bases lay in between. CDR3: CASSYSLGPDTQYF. The CDR3 coding sequence is TGCGCCAGCAGCTACTCTCTTGGGCCAGATACGCAGTATTTT.

This rearrangement joins TRBV6-1 to TRBJ1-4; 7 positions agree with TRBD1. The CDR3 runs 16 residues. V lost 2 bases and J lost 4; bases outside the gene matches: 7. The germline gives CDR1 MNHNS, CDR2 SASEGT. CDR3 protein: CASSERPGQLNEKLFF. The CDR3 DNA reads as TGTGCCAGCAGTGAACGTCCGGGACAGCTTAATGAAAAACTGTTTTTT.

The chain combines TRBV7-8 with TRBJ2-1; D possibly corresponds to TRBD2 (6 bases). CDR1 SGHVS and CDR2 FQNEAQ come from the germline V gene. The CDR3 length is 17 residues. Trimming removed 1 base at V and 4 bases at J, with 17 bases between. CDR3 sequence: CASSLGPPGGKYNEQFF. CDR3 bases: TGTGCCAGCAGCTTAGGGCCCCCTGGGGGGAAATACAATGAGCAGTTCTTC.

The genes are TRBV5-1 and TRBJ1-2; no clear D gene. The length of the CDR3 is 14 residues. Trimming removed 1 base at V and 1 base at J, with 8 bases between. Germline V gene lookup returns CDR1 SGHRS and CDR2 YFSETQ. The CDR3 here is CASSLFEGNYGYTF. DNA of the CDR3: TGCGCCAGCAGCTTGTTCGAGGGTAACTATGGCTACACCTTC.

V gene TRBV10-1 combines with J gene TRBJ2-3; TRBD2 might be the D (6 bases). The CDR3 is 14 residues long. Trimming cost V 8 bases and J 0 bases, with 12 bases left between them. The germline CDR1 and CDR2 sequences are WNHNN and SYGVQD (reference sequence). CDR3 amino acids: CASGAGTSTDTQYF. In nucleotides, the CDR3 is TGCGCCAGCGGAGCCGGGACTAGCACAGATACGCAGTATTTT.

In regard to this clone: Mismatch with germline at one junction end may stem from a read error. J is TRBJ1-4 and V is TRBV5-1; no definite D call. CDR3 length: 14 residues. The germline CDR1 and CDR2 sequences are SGHRS and YFSETQ. CDR3 sequence: CASRLDQFNEKLFF. The CDR3 DNA follows: TGCGCCAGCAGATTGGACCAGTTTAATGAAAAACTGTTTTTT.

This chain connects TRBV27 to TRBJ2-1, with 8 bases lining up with TRBD1. Germline loops: CDR1 MNHEY, CDR2 SMNVEV (reference sequence). The V gene end was trimmed by 5 bases and the J gene end by 12 bases; junction bases not matched to a gene: 12. The CDR3 is 14 residues long. Here the CDR3 reads CASSLPGQAGGQFF. The CDR3, as DNA: TGTGCCAGCAGTCTCCCGGGACAGGCGGGCGGGCAGTTCTTC.

The gene calls are TRBV5-6 and TRBJ2-3; D is uncertain. Deletions cut 4 bases from V and 9 bases from J, with 12 bases between. The CDR3 covers 12 residues. CDR1 and CDR2 from the germline V gene are SGHDT and YYEEEE. The CDR3 coding sequence is TGTGCCAGCAGCATTGAGGTGGAAACGCAGTATTTT. Translated, it gives CASSIEVETQYF.

The V call is TRBV18, the J call TRBJ2-4; 7 positions match TRBD1. Trimming took 3 bases from V and 4 from J; bases not matched to a gene: 6. Germline V gives CDR1 KGHSH, CDR2 LQKENI. CDR3 size: 15 residues. The CDR3 here is CASSPTQGVKNIQYF. CDR3 DNA sequence: TGTGCCAGCTCACCTACCCAGGGGGTAAAAAACATTCAGTACTTC.

The chain uses TRBV14 and TRBJ1-2; D remains ambiguous. V lost 4 bases and J 7 bases, leaving 16 bases between the germline ends. The CDR3 is 14 residues long. The germline V gene encodes CDR1 SGHDN and CDR2 FVKESK. The CDR3 reads CASSPTGARVGYTF. The DNA of the CDR3 is TGTGCCAGCAGCCCAACCGGAGCGAGGGTTGGCTACACCTTC.

This sequence joins TRBV5-5 and TRBJ1-6, with unresolved D. The germline V and J ends were trimmed by 4 bases and 9 bases, with 11 bases remaining between them. The germline CDR1 and CDR2 sequences are SGHKS and YYEKEE (reference sequence). This CDR3 is 13 amino acids long. Here the CDR3 DNA reads TGTGCCAGCAGCCTGCAGGAGGGTTCACCCCTCCACTTT. This sequence encodes CASSLQEGSPLHF.

This chain uses TRBV7-9 with TRBJ1-4; perhaps TRBD1 as D (6 bases). The CDR3 totals 15 residues. Deletions cut 7 bases from V and 5 bases from J, with 17 bases between. Germline V gives CDR1 SEHNR, CDR2 FQNEAQ (reference sequence). CDR3 nucleotide sequence: TGTGCCAGCACACAAACAGGGCCTTCGAATGAAAAACTGTTTTTT. Translating it yields CASTQTGPSNEKLFF.

This rearrangement joins TRBV6-5 to TRBJ2-7, with D unresolved. CDR3 length equals 11 residues. The V and J ends lost 0 bases and 10 bases respectively, with 7 bases between them. Germline CDR1 reads MNHEY; CDR2 reads SVGAGI. CDR3 nucleotide sequence: TGTGCCAGCAGTTACTCTGGCCGTCAGTACTTC. This codes for CASSYSGRQYF.

The chain recombines TRBV6-5 with TRBJ1-6; no clear D gene. There are 16 residues in the CDR3. V was clipped by 0 bases and J by 10 bases, with 16 bases between them. CDR1 is MNHEY, CDR2 SVGAGI, per germline. CDR3 residues: CASSYSLYPHSSPLHF. In DNA, the CDR3 is TGTGCCAGCAGTTACTCGCTTTATCCACATAGCTCACCCCTCCACTTT.

The chain carries TRBV21-1 and TRBJ1-5; the table assigns TRBD1, which was not confirmed against the DNA. TRBV21-1 is reported as a pseudogene. There are 15 residues in the CDR3. CDR3 sequence: CASSNRVHSNQPQHF. The CDR3 DNA reads TGTGCCAGCAGCAACAGGGTTCATAGCAATCAGCCCCAGCATTTT.